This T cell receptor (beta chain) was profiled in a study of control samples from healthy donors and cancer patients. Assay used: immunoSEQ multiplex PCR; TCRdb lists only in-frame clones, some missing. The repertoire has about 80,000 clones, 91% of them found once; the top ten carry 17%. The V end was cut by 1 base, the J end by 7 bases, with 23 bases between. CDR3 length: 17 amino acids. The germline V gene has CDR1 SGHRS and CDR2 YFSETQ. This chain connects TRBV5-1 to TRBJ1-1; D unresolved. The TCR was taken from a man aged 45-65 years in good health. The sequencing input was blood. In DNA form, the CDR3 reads TGCGCCAGCAGCTTGCAACCGGAAACGGCGGTTGCGGGTGAAGCTTTCTTT. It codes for CASSLQPETAVAGEAFF. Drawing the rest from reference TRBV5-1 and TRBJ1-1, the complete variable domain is KAGVTQTPRYLIKTRGQQVTLSCSPISGHRSVSWYQQTPGQGLQFLFEYFSETQRNKGNFPGRFSGRQFSNSRSEMNVSTLELGDSALYLCASSLQPETAVAGEAFFGQGTRLTVV.